A selection of T cell receptor beta chains follows, all from one sample in a study of blood T cell repertoires in COVID-19. Profiled with immunoSEQ multiplex PCR; TCRdb holds only in-frame clones, not every one. The sample records about 250,000 clones, approximately 88% being singletons. The specimen sequenced was peripheral blood. These receptors came from a woman aged 25 to 39 with COVID-19, enrolled during active disease. The CDR3 runs from the conserved cysteine through the conserved F or W. The order of the fields is D gene, CDR3 length, J gene, clone size, V gene, CDR3 DNA, CDR3 protein. The D gene is left open where the match is weak. Rows give clone size only sometimes, using once, few, many, or a class for an expanded clone.

- 12 TRBJ2-7 - TRBV7-2 TGTGCCAGCAGCTCTAGCTTTTACGAGCAGTACTTC CASSSSFYEQYF
- 13 TRBJ2-7 - TRBV28 TGTGCCAGCAGTCCAAACAGGGACTACGAGCAGTACTTC CASSPNRDYEQYF
- 13 TRBJ2-7 - TRBV5-8 TGTGCCAGCAGCTCCCCCGCGTCCTACGAGCAGTACTTC CASSSPASYEQYF
TRBD2 14 TRBJ2-1 - TRBV7-2 TGTGCCAGCAGCCCGCGGACTAGCGGGAGAGGTCCGTTCTTC CASSPRTSGRGPFF
- 15 TRBJ1-6 - TRBV19 TGTGCCACCCGGGAAGGCGGTTTGTATAATTCACCCCTCCACTTT CATREGGLYNSPLHF
TRBD2 13 TRBJ2-1 - TRBV4-2 TGTGCCAGCAGGGGCGGGGGGGTGAATGAGCAGTTCTTC CASRGGGVNEQFF
- 14 TRBJ1-1 - TRBV10-2 TGCGCCAGCAGTTTATTTGGGGCCGGGACTGAAGCTTTCTTT CASSLFGAGTEAFF
- 14 TRBJ2-3 - TRBV10-3 TGTGCCATCAGTGAAGGGCGGAGGGCAGATACGCAGTATTTT CAISEGRRADTQYF
- 15 TRBJ2-3 - TRBV6-6 TGTGCCAGCAGTTACGACAGCGGGAGCACAGATACGCAGTATTTT CASSYDSGSTDTQYF
- 18 TRBJ2-6 once TRBV18 TGTGCCAGCTCACCATTGCAGGGTTCAAGCTCTGGGGCCAACGTCCTGACTTTC CASSPLQGSSSGANVLTF
TRBD2 14 TRBJ2-3 - TRBV30 TGTGCCTGGGCGGCGGGAGGAGTAGGAGATACGCAGTATTTT CAWAAGGVGDTQYF
- 13 TRBJ1-5 - TRBV19 TGTGCCAGTACCAATCGAGTTAATCAGCCCCAGCATTTT CASTNRVNQPQHF
- 14 TRBJ2-1 - TRBV18 TGTGCCAGCTCACCACCGTATTCCCCTGATGAGCAGTTCTTC CASSPPYSPDEQFF
- 16 TRBJ1-5 - TRBV9 TGTGCCAGCAGCGTAGACGAGGGGAGGGGAAATCAGCCCCAGCATTTT CASSVDEGRGNQPQHF
- 14 TRBJ1-2 - TRBV3-1/TRBV3-2 TGTGCCAGCAGCCACTCTATCGGTCTTTATGGCTACACCTTC CASSHSIGLYGYTF
- 14 TRBJ1-2 - TRBV7-9 TGTGCCAGCAGAAACGGAGGAGAAGGGTATGGCTACACCTTC CASRNGGEGYGYTF
- 17 TRBJ1-2 - TRBV28 TGTGCCAGCAGTCCAAACCGCGAAATCCGGGGGGCGCTTGGCTACACCTTC CASSPNREIRGALGYTF
TRBD1 15 TRBJ2-1 - TRBV5-6 TGTGCCAGCAGCTTACCGGGACAGGGTGTGAATGAGCAGTTCTTC CASSLPGQGVNEQFF
- 13 TRBJ1-2 - TRBV27 TGTGCCAGCACAGGAGGGCCTGCCTATGGCTACACCTTC CASTGGPAYGYTF
TRBD1 17 TRBJ2-2 once TRBV6-2/TRBV6-3 TGTGCCAGCAGTTACCCCGGGACAGCCCTAATCGCCGGGGAGCTGTTTTTT CASSYPGTALIAGELFF
TRBD1 12 TRBJ2-5 - TRBV2 TGTGCCAGCAAATGGACCCGGGACAGGGAGTACTTC CASKWTRDREYF
TRBD2 18 TRBJ2-1 - TRBV29-1 TGCAGCGTTGAAGAACCTTTACCGGGACTAGCTGTTTACAATGAGCAGTTCTTC CSVEEPLPGLAVYNEQFF
- 16 TRBJ2-3 - TRBV7-9 TGTGCCAGCAGCTCCTCGATCAACCAGGGGACAGATACGCAGTATTTT CASSSSINQGTDTQYF
- 16 TRBJ2-7 - TRBV7-9 TGTGCCAGCAGCTTTGCCCCCAAGGGGGAGATCTACGAGCAGTACTTC CASSFAPKGEIYEQYF
- 15 TRBJ2-5 - TRBV3-1/TRBV3-2 TGTGCCAGCAGCCAAGCCTGGCAGGCCCAAGAGACCCAGTACTTC CASSQAWQAQETQYF
TRBD2 15 TRBJ2-1 - TRBV9 TGTGCCAGCAGCGTATTCAGCGGGGGGGCGGATGAGCAGTTCTTC CASSVFSGGADEQFF
TRBD1 16 TRBJ1-1 few TRBV5-6 TGTGCCAGCAGCTTGTTCGCAGCAGGGGGTGGCACTGAAGCTTTCTTT CASSLFAAGGGTEAFF
TRBD2 16 TRBJ2-3 - TRBV6-2/TRBV6-3 TGTGCCAGCAGTTACTCGGGACTAGCGGCTCAAGATACGCAGTATTTT CASSYSGLAAQDTQYF
TRBD2 15 TRBJ2-1 few TRBV19 TGTGCCAGTAGTATAACTAGCGGGGGGGCGGATGAGCAGTTCTTC CASSITSGGADEQFF
TRBD1 15 TRBJ2-7 - TRBV6-5 TGTGCCAGCAGTTTGATGGAGGGACAGGGATACGAGCAGTACTTC CASSLMEGQGYEQYF
TRBD2 16 TRBJ2-5 - TRBV18 TGTGCCAGCTCACCGGCGACTAGCGGGAGTGGTGAGACCCAGTACTTC CASSPATSGSGETQYF
TRBD2 15 TRBJ2-3 - TRBV10-3 TGTGCCATCAGTAAGCGGGAGGGGGTCACAGATACGCAGTATTTT CAISKREGVTDTQYF
- 13 TRBJ1-1 - TRBV19 TGTGCCAGTAGTATTATCGTGAACACTGAAGCTTTCTTT CASSIIVNTEAFF
TRBD2 15 TRBJ2-3 once TRBV6-6 TGTGCCAGCAGCTTTGGACTAGCGGGAAGCGATACGCAGTATTTT CASSFGLAGSDTQYF
TRBD2 16 TRBJ2-1 - TRBV24-1 TGTGCCACCAGTGATCCTAGCGGGGGGGCAATCAATGAGCAGTTCTTC CATSDPSGGAINEQFF
TRBD1 15 TRBJ2-2 - TRBV5-6 TGTGCCAGCACCCAGGACAGGGGTGGGTTCGGGGAGCTGTTTTTT CASTQDRGGFGELFF
TRBD2 14 TRBJ2-7 - TRBV7-2 TGTGCCAGCAGCTCGACGGGGGGTTCCTACGAGCAGTACTTC CASSSTGGSYEQYF
TRBD2 16 TRBJ2-2 few TRBV28 TGTGCCAGCAGTTTATTTTCGGGGGGGCAATCCGGGGAGCTGTTTTTT CASSLFSGGQSGELFF
- 13 TRBJ2-5 - TRBV12-3/TRBV12-4 TGTGCCAGCGAAGGGGACAACCAAGAGACCCAGTACTTC CASEGDNQETQYF
- 13 TRBJ1-1 - TRBV2 TGTGCCAGCACCAGGGACATGAACACTGAAGCTTTCTTT CASTRDMNTEAFF
TRBD2 19 TRBJ2-6 - TRBV7-2 TGTGCCAGCAGCTTAAGGCTAGCGGGAGAGATCTCTGGGGCCAACGTCCTGACTTTC CASSLRLAGEISGANVLTF
TRBD2 16 TRBJ2-1 - TRBV5-4 TGTGCCAGCAGCTCGCATCGCGGGGGGGCGAACAATGAGCAGTTCTTC CASSSHRGGANNEQFF
- 15 TRBJ2-3 few TRBV6-1 TGTGCCAGCAGTGAAACGAGACTAGTAGAAGATACGCAGTATTTT CASSETRLVEDTQYF
- 15 TRBJ1-1 - TRBV30 TGTGCCCTAAAACTCATCAGGGTCATGAACACTGAAGCTTTCTTT CALKLIRVMNTEAFF